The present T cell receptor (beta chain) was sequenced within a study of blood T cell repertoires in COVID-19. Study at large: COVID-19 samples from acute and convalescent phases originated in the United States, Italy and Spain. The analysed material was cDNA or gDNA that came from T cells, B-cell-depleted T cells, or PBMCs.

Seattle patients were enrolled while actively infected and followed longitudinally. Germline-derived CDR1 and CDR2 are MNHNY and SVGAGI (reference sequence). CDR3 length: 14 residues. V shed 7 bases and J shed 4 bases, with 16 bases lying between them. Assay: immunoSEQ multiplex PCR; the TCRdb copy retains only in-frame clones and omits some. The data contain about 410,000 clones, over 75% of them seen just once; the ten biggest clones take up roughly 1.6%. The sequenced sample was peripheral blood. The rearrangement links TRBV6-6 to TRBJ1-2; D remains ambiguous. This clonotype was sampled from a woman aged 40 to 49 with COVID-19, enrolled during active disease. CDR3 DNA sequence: TGTGCCAGCAAACCCCCGAGGAGGACCTATGGCTACACCTTC. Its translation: CASKPPRRTYGYTF.